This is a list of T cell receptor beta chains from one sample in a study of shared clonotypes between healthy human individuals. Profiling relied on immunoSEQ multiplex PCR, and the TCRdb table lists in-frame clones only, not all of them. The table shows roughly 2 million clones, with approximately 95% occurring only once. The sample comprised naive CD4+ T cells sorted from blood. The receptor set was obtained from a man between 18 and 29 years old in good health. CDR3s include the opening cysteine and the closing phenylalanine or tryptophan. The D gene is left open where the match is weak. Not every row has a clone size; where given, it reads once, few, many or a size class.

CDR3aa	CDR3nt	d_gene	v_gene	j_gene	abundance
CAWSTASLPYEQYF	TGTGCCTGGTCTACAGCAAGTCTACCCTACGAGCAGTACTTC	.	TRBV30	TRBJ2-7	once
CASSVAPVAGNSPLHF	TGTGCCAGCAGCGTAGCCCCGGTCGCAGGGAATTCACCCCTCCACTTT	.	TRBV9	TRBJ1-6	once
CASSIRDTAYGYTF	TGTGCCAGTAGTATCAGGGACACGGCTTATGGCTACACCTTC	.	TRBV19	TRBJ1-2	once
CAWSANSNQPQHF	TGTGCCTGGAGTGCGAACAGCAATCAGCCCCAGCATTTT	.	TRBV30	TRBJ1-5	.
CASSPAGRASRTQYF	TGTGCCAGCAGCCCCGCCGGTCGAGCGAGCAGGACGCAGTATTTT	.	TRBV7-2	TRBJ2-3	.
CASREVAGGYTF	TGTGCCAGCAGAGAAGTCGCTGGAGGCTACACCTTC	.	TRBV25-1	TRBJ1-2	.
CASSQENRGLMTQYF	TGCGCCAGCAGCCAGGAAAACAGGGGGCTGATGACCCAGTACTTC	TRBD1	TRBV4-1	TRBJ2-5	once
CASSLAKLTGDEKLFF	TGCGCCAGCAGCTTGGCCAAGTTAACAGGGGATGAAAAACTGTTTTTT	TRBD1	TRBV5-1	TRBJ1-4	.
CASSPSGLAGGNEQFF	TGCGCCAGCAGCCCCTCGGGACTAGCGGGCGGCAATGAGCAGTTCTTC	TRBD2	TRBV5-1	TRBJ2-1	.
CASSPVGAPYEQYF	TGTGCCAGCAGCCCCGTGGGAGCTCCCTACGAGCAGTACTTC	.	TRBV7-9	TRBJ2-7	.
CASRYEGNTEAFF	TGTGCCAGCAGATACGAAGGGAACACTGAAGCTTTCTTT	.	TRBV6-5	TRBJ1-1	.
CASSQISGQETQYF	TGTGCCAGCAGCCAAATCTCGGGTCAAGAGACCCAGTACTTC	.	TRBV7-9	TRBJ2-5	.